A selection of T cell receptor beta chains follows, all from one sample in a study of blood T cell repertoires in COVID-19. The assay was immunoSEQ multiplex PCR, and TCRdb's table has in-frame clones only and misses some. Here the sample spans approximately 150,000 clones, approximately 80% being singletons. The sequenced sample consisted of peripheral blood. The receptors were sampled from a human donor in a cohort sampled during active COVID-19. The CDR3 runs from the conserved cysteine through the conserved F or W. Fields, in order: clone size, D gene, J gene, V gene, CDR3 protein, CDR3 DNA. A D gene is named only where the DNA matches it firmly. For some rows the clone size is stated as once, few or many, or as a class when expanded; others skip it.

-,TRBD1,TRBJ2-1,TRBV28,CASSLPLSGTGVENEQFF,TGTGCCAGCAGTTTACCCCTCTCCGGGACAGGGGTTGAGAATGAGCAGTTCTTC
few,-,TRBJ2-1,TRBV5-6,CASSFTSGTNSYNEQFF,TGTGCCAGCAGCTTCACCTCGGGAACAAATTCCTACAATGAGCAGTTCTTC
-,TRBD1,TRBJ1-2,TRBV28,CASRRTGGDSNYGYTF,TGTGCCAGCAGGAGGACAGGGGGCGACTCCAACTATGGCTACACCTTC
-,TRBD2,TRBJ2-5,TRBV27,CASSQRLAGETQYF,TGTGCCAGCAGTCAGCGACTAGCGGGGGAGACCCAGTACTTC
-,TRBD2,TRBJ2-3,TRBV4-2,CASSQGSGGITDTQYF,TGTGCCAGCAGCCAAGGTAGCGGGGGTATTACAGATACGCAGTATTTT
-,-,TRBJ2-3,TRBV18,CASSPGPLTDTQYF,TGTGCCAGCTCACCAGGGCCCCTCACAGATACGCAGTATTTT
-,-,TRBJ2-2,TRBV27,CASSSNTGELFF,TGTGCCAGCAGTTCAAACACCGGGGAGCTGTTTTTT
-,TRBD2,TRBJ2-3,TRBV7-2,CASRLLLAASTDTQYF,TGTGCCAGCAGACTCCTACTAGCGGCTAGCACAGATACGCAGTATTTT
-,TRBD1,TRBJ1-1,TRBV3-1/TRBV3-2,CASSQDGTGAYTEAFF,TGTGCCAGCAGCCAAGATGGGACAGGGGCCTACACTGAAGCTTTCTTT
-,TRBD2,TRBJ2-1,TRBV6-2/TRBV6-3,CASSYSGLAGANEQFF,TGTGCCAGCAGTTACTCGGGACTAGCGGGGGCCAATGAGCAGTTCTTC
few,TRBD1,TRBJ1-6,TRBV2,CARGTGSRQGLGSPLHF,TGTGCCAGGGGAACCGGGAGCAGACAGGGGCTAGGTTCACCCCTCCACTTT
-,TRBD2,TRBJ2-5,TRBV7-3,CASSLKGLAGKETQYF,TGTGCCAGCAGCTTAAAAGGACTAGCGGGAAAAGAGACCCAGTACTTC
-,TRBD2,TRBJ2-1,TRBV10-2,CASSSTSGRLGEQFF,TGCGCCAGCAGCTCAACTAGCGGGAGGTTAGGTGAGCAGTTCTTC
-,TRBD1,TRBJ2-7,TRBV28,CASSVKPGTGSYEQYF,TGTGCCAGCAGTGTAAAGCCCGGGACAGGCTCCTACGAGCAGTACTTC
few,TRBD1,TRBJ2-1,TRBV29-1,CSSKGASAGEQFF,TGCAGCTCCAAGGGGGCCTCCGCCGGGGAGCAGTTCTTC
-,-,TRBJ2-6,TRBV15,CATRNSFSGANVLTF,TGTGCCACCAGGAACAGTTTCTCTGGGGCCAACGTCCTGACTTTC
-,-,TRBJ1-2,TRBV14,CASSRTANYGYTF,TGTGCCAGCAGTCGGACAGCTAACTATGGCTACACCTTC
-,TRBD2,TRBJ2-5,TRBV14,CASSHPAGGLETQYF,TGTGCCAGCAGCCACCCAGCGGGGGGGCTTGAGACCCAGTACTTC
-,TRBD2,TRBJ2-5,TRBV7-6,CASSLGSGAGGETQYF,TGTGCCAGCAGCTTAGGATCAGGGGCGGGAGGCGAGACCCAGTACTTC
-,-,TRBJ2-3,TRBV1,CTSSLSPTDTQYF,TGCACCAGCAGCCTATCCCCCACAGATACGCAGTATTTT
-,-,TRBJ2-7,TRBV5-1,CASSSSGYPYEQYF,TGCGCCAGCAGCTCATCAGGGTACCCCTACGAGCAGTACTTC
-,TRBD2,TRBJ2-5,TRBV7-9,CASSFLTSPGLETQYF,TGTGCCAGCAGCTTCCTGACTAGCCCGGGATTGGAGACCCAGTACTTC
-,-,TRBJ2-2,TRBV5-5,CASNYIADTGELFF,TGTGCCAGCAACTACATAGCGGATACCGGGGAGCTGTTTTTT
-,TRBD1,TRBJ1-3,TRBV9,CASSVGDRGNTIYF,TGTGCCAGCAGCGTAGGGGACAGGGGAAACACCATATATTTT
-,-,TRBJ2-5,TRBV2,CASTLQGGETQYF,TGTGCCTCGACCCTCCAGGGTGGGGAGACCCAGTACTTC
-,-,TRBJ2-5,TRBV7-9,CASRRDPSRETQYF,TGTGCCAGCAGGAGAGATCCTTCGAGAGAGACCCAGTACTTC
-,TRBD2,TRBJ2-2,TRBV7-2,CASSPGGGRITGELFF,TGTGCCAGCAGCCCCGGGGGGGGGCGAATCACCGGGGAGCTGTTTTTT
once,-,TRBJ1-1,TRBV21-1,CASSKEDRGGGTEAFF,TGTGCCAGCAGCAAAGAGGACAGGGGCGGGGGAACTGAAGCTTTCTTT
-,TRBD1,TRBJ1-6,TRBV18,CASSPKQGLVSPLHF,TGTGCCAGCTCACCGAAACAGGGGTTAGTTTCACCCCTCCACTTT
-,TRBD2,TRBJ2-1,TRBV7-2,CASSLEASGRAGRNNEQFF,TGTGCCAGCAGCTTAGAGGCTAGCGGGAGGGCCGGCAGGAACAATGAGCAGTTCTTC
-,TRBD1,TRBJ1-5,TRBV11-3,CASSPMDRVRGSNQPQHF,TGTGCCAGCAGCCCGATGGACAGGGTAAGAGGGAGCAATCAGCCCCAGCATTTT
-,TRBD2,TRBJ2-1,TRBV19,CASSIGSLREGLWNNEQFF,TGTGCCAGTAGTATCGGTAGTTTGCGGGAGGGCCTCTGGAACAATGAGCAGTTCTTC
-,-,TRBJ1-1,TRBV27,CATGEGTEAFF,TGTGCCACTGGGGAGGGCACTGAAGCTTTCTTT
-,-,TRBJ1-5,TRBV19,CASSINSPDFSNQPQHF,TGTGCCAGTAGTATTAATAGTCCCGACTTTAGCAATCAGCCCCAGCATTTT
-,-,TRBJ2-1,TRBV7-6,CASSLGDRSSYNEQFF,TGTGCCAGCAGCTTAGGCGACAGAAGCTCCTACAATGAGCAGTTCTTC
-,-,TRBJ1-2,TRBV20-1,CSARRTDGYTF,TGCAGTGCTAGAAGGACAGACGGCTACACCTTC
-,TRBD1,TRBJ1-5,TRBV28,CASTRTGDSNQPQHF,TGTGCCAGCACCCGGACAGGGGATAGCAATCAGCCCCAGCATTTT
-,-,TRBJ2-2,TRBV7-2,CASSQDQTSLTGELFF,TGTGCCAGCAGCCAAGACCAAACTAGCCTCACCGGGGAGCTGTTTTTT
-,-,TRBJ2-6,TRBV2,CASRDTGSSGANVLTF,TGTGCCAGCAGGGATACAGGGTCCTCTGGGGCCAACGTCCTGACTTTC
-,-,TRBJ2-3,TRBV7-8,CASSPQEGLTDTQYF,TGTGCCAGCAGCCCCCAGGAGGGGCTAACAGATACGCAGTATTTT
-,TRBD1,TRBJ1-5,TRBV3-1/TRBV3-2,CASSQDHRGGQPQHF,TGTGCCAGCAGCCAAGATCACAGGGGCGGGCAGCCCCAGCATTTT
-,TRBD2,TRBJ2-2,TRBV7-3,CASSNRAGGPTGELFF,TGTGCCAGCAGCAACCGAGCGGGAGGGCCAACCGGGGAGCTGTTTTTT
-,-,TRBJ2-1,TRBV15,CATSGLTGGDYNEQFF,TGTGCCACCAGCGGGCTCACTGGCGGGGACTACAATGAGCAGTTCTTC
-,TRBD2,TRBJ2-7,TRBV28,CASSPPGRRSSYEQYF,TGTGCCAGCAGCCCGCCCGGGAGGCGGAGCTCCTACGAGCAGTACTTC
-,-,TRBJ1-6,TRBV6-4,CASSESQNSPLHF,TGTGCCAGCAGTGAGTCCCAGAATTCACCCCTCCACTTT
-,-,TRBJ2-7,TRBV4-2,CASSQEVLAHEQYF,TGTGCCAGCAGCCAAGAAGTATTGGCCCACGAGCAGTACTTC
-,-,TRBJ1-6,TRBV28,CASSPRATALYNSPLHF,TGTGCCAGCAGCCCCAGGGCGACAGCGCTTTATAATTCACCCCTCCACTTT
few,TRBD1,TRBJ2-3,TRBV15,CATSYPGDRGTDTQYF,TGTGCCACCAGCTACCCCGGGGACAGGGGCACAGATACGCAGTATTTT
once,-,TRBJ1-1,TRBV4-2,CASSQDEGWMNTEAFF,TGTGCCAGCAGCCAAGATGAGGGCTGGATGAACACTGAAGCTTTCTTT
-,-,TRBJ1-2,TRBV13,CASSLATERLSDYGYTF,TGTGCCAGCAGCTTAGCGACAGAGAGGTTGAGTGACTATGGCTACACCTTC
once,TRBD1,TRBJ1-1,TRBV19,CASSRRDSVNTEAFF,TGTGCCAGTAGTAGACGGGACAGTGTGAACACTGAAGCTTTCTTT
-,TRBD2,TRBJ2-1,TRBV25-1,CASRARGGPHNEQFF,TGTGCCAGCAGGGCGCGGGGGGGCCCCCACAATGAGCAGTTCTTC
-,-,TRBJ2-1,TRBV27,CASSFREGAGNEQFF,TGTGCCAGCAGTTTTCGGGAGGGGGCAGGAAATGAGCAGTTCTTC
-,-,TRBJ1-4,TRBV11-2,CASSLDPGGKLFF,TGTGCCAGCAGCTTAGATCCCGGCGGAAAACTGTTTTTT
-,-,TRBJ1-1,TRBV7-9,CASSPVFLNTEAFF,TGTGCCAGCAGCCCAGTATTTTTGAACACTGAAGCTTTCTTT